What follows describes a single TCR beta chain. This clonotype was recorded a few times. Its antigen is unknown. No much larger clone is present one base from it, and per-base qualities are unavailable. These data come from a study of blood T cells in healthy people across ages (dated by TCRdb to between 2015 and 2016). At the level of the whole study: In model experiments, template switching captured roughly one uniquely barcoded TCR beta cDNA molecule for every two T cells. Using deep sequencing normalized with unique cDNA molecular identifiers, the study measured how TCR beta repertoire diversity changes with age. Donors were grouped into four age groups: young (average roughly 15 years), middle-aged (39), aged (about 60) and long-lived (approximately 81). Donors of different ages were randomly distributed across sequencing lanes to avoid experimental bias. Two additional independent replicas of 1 million unique cDNA reads from the same blood draw were analyzed for two donors (one aged 18 to 30 and one aged 80 or older). Beyond this particular receptor, the publication reports: Compared with the aged group, more naive CD4+ T cells, fewer expanded clones and increased TCR diversity were shown by the long-lived group, suggesting age selection. As age increased, observed TCR beta diversity per million T cells dropped in a roughly linear way, and a significant reduction was already evident by age roughly 36. Because profiling used bulk unsorted PBMCs, naive and antigen-experienced compartments could not be compared conclusively. Estimates of total diversity based on one million sequenced T cells were considered lower bounds and underestimates. The CMV infection status of donors was not known, potentially confounding age-related changes in expanded clonotypes. A strong correlation was found between observed TCR beta diversity and the percentage of naive T cells measured by flow cytometry.

Systemically healthy Caucasian individuals from Russia, 35 to 50 in total and aged roughly 6 to 95 years, were included as donors. Around 10 milliliters of peripheral blood were collected from each donor into EDTA-treated Vacutainer tubes. PBMCs were isolated by Ficoll-Paque density-gradient centrifugation, with at least 6 million obtained per sample. Total RNA was extracted from PBMCs with Trizol reagent, with at least 6 micrograms obtained per sample. For every donor, flow cytometry on a PBMC aliquot measured the percentage of naive CD45RAhigh/CD27high T cells. Library construction relied on 5' RACE. Sequencing was carried out with an Illumina HiSeq 2500. A second 7 to 11 cycle PCR used a sample-barcoded 5' primer and a J-beta primer mix. Each TCR beta cDNA molecule received a unique molecular identifier from a template-switch 5' adaptor carrying 12 random nucleotides. At least 2.5 million CDR3-containing paired-end reads were obtained from each sample. All of the RNA was converted into first-strand cDNA using the Mint cDNA synthesis kit, with a TRBC-specific oligonucleotide serving as the primer. Following uracil-DNA glycosylase treatment, a first 18-cycle PCR with universal primers M1SS and BC2_uni_R was performed on all cDNA. As for the authors' bioinformatics: For normalization, 1 million high-quality reads, each with a distinct molecular identifier, were randomly selected from each sample. Reads sharing molecular identifiers were discarded rather than binned into consensus sequences. CDR3 identification, clonotype clustering and error correction used MiTCR with a Q25 quality threshold and the strictest error-elimination algorithm. A nonparametric unseen species model using Euler transformation provided a lower-bound estimate of total TCR beta diversity. The public reads were quality trimmed at Q25 with fastp and then assembled into clones with MiXCR by TCRdb, keeping productive beta chains. Duplicate CDR3 protein sequences are folded into a single record with the most common DNA and genes. The V and J calls come from TCRdb's annotation, not from the publication. In this sample the table shows over 700,000 distinct CDR3 sequences, 53% of which occur a single time. Clones ranked in the top ten supply roughly 37% of the sample.

Clipping removes 5 bases from V and 2 bases from J, with 5 as the unmatched junction base count. Counted from cysteine to phenylalanine, this CDR3 has 16 amino acids. The entry retains the CDR3 DNA only, 48 bases that are in frame from base 1. The germline V gene (reference sequence) supplies CDR1 MNHEY and CDR2 SMNVEV. The origin of this receptor is an elderly man in good health. This chain is built from TRBV27 and TRBJ2-6; 8 middle bases align to TRBD2. The sample taken for sequencing was blood. The DNA reads as follows: TGTGCCAGCAGTACTCCGACTAGCGCTGGGGCCAACGTCCTGACTTTC. This is translated as CASSTPTSAGANVLTF.